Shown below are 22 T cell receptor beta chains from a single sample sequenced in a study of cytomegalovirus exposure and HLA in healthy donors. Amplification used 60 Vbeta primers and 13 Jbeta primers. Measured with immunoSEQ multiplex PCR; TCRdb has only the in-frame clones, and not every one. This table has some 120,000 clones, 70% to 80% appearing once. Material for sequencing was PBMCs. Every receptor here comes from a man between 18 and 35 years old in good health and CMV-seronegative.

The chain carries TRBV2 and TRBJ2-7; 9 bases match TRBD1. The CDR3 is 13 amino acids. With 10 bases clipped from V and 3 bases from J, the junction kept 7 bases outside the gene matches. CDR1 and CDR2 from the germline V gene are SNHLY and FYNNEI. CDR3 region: CATHPDRGYEQYV. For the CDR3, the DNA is TGTGCCACCCACCCGGACAGGGGCTACGAGCAGTACGTC.

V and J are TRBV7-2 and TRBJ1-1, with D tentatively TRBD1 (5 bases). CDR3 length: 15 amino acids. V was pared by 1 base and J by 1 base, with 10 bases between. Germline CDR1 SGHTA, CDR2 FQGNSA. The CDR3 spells CASSLVSQGNTEAFF. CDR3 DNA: TGTGCCAGCAGCTTAGTAAGCCAGGGGAACACTGAAGCTTTCTTT.

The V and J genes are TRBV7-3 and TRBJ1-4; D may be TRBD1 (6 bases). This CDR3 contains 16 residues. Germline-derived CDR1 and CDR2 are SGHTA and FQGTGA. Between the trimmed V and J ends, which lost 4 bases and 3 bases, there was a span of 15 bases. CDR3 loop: CASSYDQGFPNEKLFF. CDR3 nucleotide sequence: TGTGCCAGCAGCTATGATCAGGGGTTCCCTAATGAAAAACTGTTTTTT.

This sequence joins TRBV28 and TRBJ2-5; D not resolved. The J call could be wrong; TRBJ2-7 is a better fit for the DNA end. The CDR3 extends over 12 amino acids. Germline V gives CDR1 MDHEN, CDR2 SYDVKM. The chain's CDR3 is CASSPRAYEQYF. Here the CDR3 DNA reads TGTGCCAGCAGCCCGAGAGCCTACGAGCAGTACTTC.

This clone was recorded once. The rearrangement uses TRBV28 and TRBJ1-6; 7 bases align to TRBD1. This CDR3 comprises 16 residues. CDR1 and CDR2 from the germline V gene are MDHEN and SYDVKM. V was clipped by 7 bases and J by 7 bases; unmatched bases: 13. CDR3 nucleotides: TGTGCCAGCAAAACGGCGGGACAGCCACACAATTCACCCCTCCACTTT. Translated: CASKTAGQPHNSPLHF.

The CDR3 loop is CASSLPGGGQFF. CDR3 coding DNA: TGTGCCAGCAGCCTCCCGGGGGGTGGGCAGTTCTTC. The V call is TRBV28, the J call TRBJ2-1; TRBD2 matches at 7 bases. The CDR3 loop spans 12 amino acids. Germline CDR1 MDHEN, CDR2 SYDVKM. With V trimmed by 6 bases and J by 12 bases, 8 bases remained unmatched.

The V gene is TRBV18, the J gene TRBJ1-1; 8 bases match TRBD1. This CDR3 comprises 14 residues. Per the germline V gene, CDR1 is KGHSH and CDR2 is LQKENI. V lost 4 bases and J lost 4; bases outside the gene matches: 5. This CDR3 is CASSRDRGGTEAFF. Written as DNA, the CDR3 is TGTGCCAGCTCACGAGACAGGGGAGGCACTGAAGCTTTCTTT.

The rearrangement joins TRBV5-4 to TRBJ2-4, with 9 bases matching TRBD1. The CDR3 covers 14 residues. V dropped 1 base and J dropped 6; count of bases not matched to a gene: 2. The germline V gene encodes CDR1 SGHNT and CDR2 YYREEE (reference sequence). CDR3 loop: CASSLWTGVNIQYF. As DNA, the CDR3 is TGTGCCAGCAGCTTGTGGACAGGGGTAAACATTCAGTACTTC.

Here the CDR3 DNA reads TGTGCCAGTAGTTTGACAGGGTTTGACTATGGCTACACCTTC. This encodes CASSLTGFDYGYTF. J is TRBJ1-2 and V is TRBV19; TRBD1 agrees at 7 bases. Per germline, CDR1 LNHDA and CDR2 SQIVND (reference sequence). This CDR3 spans 14 amino acids. The V segment lost 5 bases and the J segment 3 bases; nucleotides outside the gene matches: 6.

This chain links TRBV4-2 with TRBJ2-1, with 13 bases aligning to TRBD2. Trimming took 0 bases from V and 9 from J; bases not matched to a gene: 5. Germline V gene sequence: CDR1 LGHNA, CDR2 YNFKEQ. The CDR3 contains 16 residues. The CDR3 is CASSQEPGLAGCEQFF. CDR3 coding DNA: TGTGCCAGCAGCCAAGAACCGGGACTAGCGGGGTGTGAGCAGTTCTTC.

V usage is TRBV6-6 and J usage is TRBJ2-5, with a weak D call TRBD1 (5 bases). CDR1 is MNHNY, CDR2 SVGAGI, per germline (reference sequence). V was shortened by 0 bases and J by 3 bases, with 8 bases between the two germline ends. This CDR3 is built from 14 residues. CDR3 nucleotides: TGTGCCAGCAGTTACTCTGGCAGGGAAGAGACCCAGTACTTC. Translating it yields CASSYSGREETQYF.

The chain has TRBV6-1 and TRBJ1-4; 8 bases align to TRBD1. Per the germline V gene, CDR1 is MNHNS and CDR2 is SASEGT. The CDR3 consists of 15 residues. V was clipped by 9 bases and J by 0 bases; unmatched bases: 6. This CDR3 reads CASRDRRPTNEKLFF. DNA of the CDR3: TGTGCCAGTAGGGACAGGCGACCAACTAATGAAAAACTGTTTTTT.

The CDR3 loop reads CASSPPGSSGNTIYF. The CDR3 region has the DNA TGTGCCAGCTCACCGCCGGGGAGCTCTGGAAACACCATATATTTT. The chain joins TRBV18 to TRBJ1-3; D not certain. CDR3 length: 15 residues. CDR1 is KGHSH, CDR2 LQKENI, per germline. V lost 3 bases, J lost 0 bases, and 9 bases lay in between. Together with reference TRBV18 and TRBJ1-3, the CDR3 gives the full variable domain: NAGVMQNPRHLVRRRGQEARLRCSPMKGHSHVYWYRQLPEEGLKFMVYLQKENIIDESGMPKERFSAEFPKEGPSILRIQQVVRGDSAAYFCASSPPGSSGNTIYFGEGSWLTVV.

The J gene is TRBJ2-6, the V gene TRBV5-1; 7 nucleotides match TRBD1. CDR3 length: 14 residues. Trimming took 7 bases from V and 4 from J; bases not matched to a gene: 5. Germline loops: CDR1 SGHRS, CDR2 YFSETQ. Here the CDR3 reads CASSTGAGANVLTF. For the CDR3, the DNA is TGCGCCAGCTCCACAGGGGCGGGGGCCAACGTCCTGACTTTC.

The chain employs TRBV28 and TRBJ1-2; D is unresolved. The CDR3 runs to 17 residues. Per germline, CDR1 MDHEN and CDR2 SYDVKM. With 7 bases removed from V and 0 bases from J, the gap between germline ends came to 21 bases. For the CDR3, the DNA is TGTGCCAGCACCATCTTGAGAGCCTCCACCGCTAACTATGGCTACACCTTC. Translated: CASTILRASTANYGYTF.

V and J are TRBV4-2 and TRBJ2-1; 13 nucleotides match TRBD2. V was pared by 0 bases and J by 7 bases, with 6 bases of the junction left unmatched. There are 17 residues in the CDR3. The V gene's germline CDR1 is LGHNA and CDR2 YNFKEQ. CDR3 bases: TGTGCCAGCAGCCAAGATTTGGCGACTAGCGGGAGGAATGAGCAGTTCTTC. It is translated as CASSQDLATSGRNEQFF.

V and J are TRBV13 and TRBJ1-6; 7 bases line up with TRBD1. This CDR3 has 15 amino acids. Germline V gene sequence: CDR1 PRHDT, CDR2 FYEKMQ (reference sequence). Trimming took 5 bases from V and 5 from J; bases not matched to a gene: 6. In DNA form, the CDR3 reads TGTGCCAGCAGCATAAGACAGGGACATAATTCACCCCTCCACTTT. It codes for CASSIRQGHNSPLHF.

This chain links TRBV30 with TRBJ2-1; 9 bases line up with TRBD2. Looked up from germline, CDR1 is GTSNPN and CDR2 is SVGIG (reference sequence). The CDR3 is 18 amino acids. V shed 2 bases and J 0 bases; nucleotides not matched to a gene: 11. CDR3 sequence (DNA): TGTGCCTGGAGTACCCCGACTAGCGGAGGAAGCTCCTACAATGAGCAGTTCTTC. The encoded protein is CAWSTPTSGGSSYNEQFF. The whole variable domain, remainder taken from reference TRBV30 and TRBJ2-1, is SQTIHQWPATLVQPVGSPLSLECTVEGTSNPNLYWYRQAAGRGLQLLFYSVGIGQISSEVPQNLSASRPQDRQFILSSKKLLLSDSGFYLCAWSTPTSGGSSYNEQFFGPGTRLTVL.

In DNA form, the CDR3 reads TGTGCCAGCAGCCGGGACAGGGGTGGCAATCAGCCCCAGCATTTT. It codes for CASSRDRGGNQPQHF. The gene calls are TRBV5-8 and TRBJ1-5; TRBD1 matches at 10 bases. V dropped 4 bases and J dropped 2; count of bases not matched to a gene: 3. This CDR3 has 15 residues. Germline loops: CDR1 SGHTS, CDR2 YDEGEE.

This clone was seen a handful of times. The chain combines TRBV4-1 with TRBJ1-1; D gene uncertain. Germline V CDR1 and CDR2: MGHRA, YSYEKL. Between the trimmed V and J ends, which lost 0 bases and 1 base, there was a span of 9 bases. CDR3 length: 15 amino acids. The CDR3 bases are TGCGCCAGCAGCCAAGAAGATATGCGGAACACTGAAGCTTTCTTT. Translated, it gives CASSQEDMRNTEAFF.

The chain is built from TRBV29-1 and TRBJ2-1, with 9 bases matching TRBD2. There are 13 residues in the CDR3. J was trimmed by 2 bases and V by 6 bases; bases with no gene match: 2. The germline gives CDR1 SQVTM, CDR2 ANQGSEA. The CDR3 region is CSVKREAYNEQFF. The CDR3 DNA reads TGCAGCGTCAAGCGGGAGGCCTACAATGAGCAGTTCTTC.

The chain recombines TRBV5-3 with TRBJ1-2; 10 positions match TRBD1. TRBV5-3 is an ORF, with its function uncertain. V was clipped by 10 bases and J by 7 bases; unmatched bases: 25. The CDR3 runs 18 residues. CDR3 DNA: TGTGCCCGGAGCTCGGGGGGGGACAGGGGCCTCCGAAGGTCTGGCTACACCTTC. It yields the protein CARSSGGDRGLRRSGYTF.